These T cell receptor beta chains were read from a single sample in a study of blood T cell repertoires in COVID-19. This table comes from immunoSEQ multiplex PCR, and its TCRdb copy is limited to in-frame clones, with some not included. Here the sample spans about 73,000 clones, about nine tenths being singletons. The specimen sequenced was peripheral blood. The receptors come from a woman in her late teens or twenties with acute or convalescent COVID-19. Both conserved end residues are part of each CDR3. A D gene is named only where the DNA matches it firmly. Only some rows state a clone size, as once, few, many or a class for expanded clones.

j_gene	d_gene	abundance	v_gene	CDR3aa	CDR3nt
TRBJ1-6	-	-	TRBV12-3/TRBV12-4	CASSSGYNSPLHF	TGTGCCAGCAGCTCCGGCTATAATTCACCCCTCCACTTT
TRBJ2-3	-	-	TRBV19	CASSPGLSDTQYF	TGTGCCAGTAGCCCCGGGTTATCAGATACGCAGTATTTT
TRBJ2-4	TRBD1	-	TRBV28	CASSTLKKTGTYF	TGTGCCAGCAGTACTCTGAAGAAGACAGGGACGTACTTC
TRBJ2-7	TRBD1	once	TRBV5-1	CASSSWTGGSYEQYF	TGCGCCAGCAGCTCCTGGACAGGGGGCTCCTACGAGCAGTACTTC
TRBJ1-3	-	once	TRBV7-2	CASSLVSSGLSGNTIYF	TGTGCCAGCAGCTTAGTATCATCGGGTCTTTCTGGAAACACCATATATTTT
TRBJ1-1	-	once	TRBV5-1	CASSSRGGPNTEAFF	TGCGCCAGCAGCTCCCGCGGGGGCCCGAACACTGAAGCTTTCTTT
TRBJ2-3	-	-	TRBV11-3	CASSLGRGQTTDTQYF	TGTGCCAGCAGCTTAGGCAGGGGCCAAACCACAGATACGCAGTATTTT
TRBJ1-2	-	-	TRBV6-5	CASSYDSNYGYTF	TGTGCCAGCAGCTACGACAGTAACTATGGCTACACCTTC
TRBJ1-4	TRBD1	-	TRBV11-2	CASSLPRGDRAVEKLFF	TGTGCCAGCAGCTTACCCCGTGGGGACAGGGCCGTTGAAAAACTGTTTTTT
TRBJ2-1	-	-	TRBV5-1	CASSLSAERNNEQFF	TGCGCCAGCAGCTTGTCGGCGGAGAGGAACAATGAGCAGTTCTTC
TRBJ2-7	-	-	TRBV5-6	CASSQGAGDYYEQYF	TGTGCCAGCAGCCAAGGGGCAGGAGATTACTACGAGCAGTACTTC
TRBJ1-4	-	few	TRBV7-8	CASSLGQAPTNEKLFF	TGTGCCAGCAGCTTAGGACAGGCCCCAACTAATGAAAAACTGTTTTTT
TRBJ1-2	TRBD1	-	TRBV10-3	CATLRGQGFGYTF	TGTGCCACTCTGCGGGGACAGGGTTTTGGCTACACCTTC
TRBJ2-3	TRBD2	-	TRBV11-2	CASSTGLAGNTDTQYF	TGTGCCAGCAGTACGGGACTAGCGGGGAACACAGATACGCAGTATTTT
TRBJ2-4	TRBD2	-	TRBV28	CASSLLAAKNIQYF	TGTGCCAGCAGTTTACTAGCGGCAAAAAACATTCAGTACTTC
TRBJ1-6	-	-	TRBV9	CASSMEPGNSPLHF	TGTGCCAGCAGCATGGAACCCGGGAATTCACCCCTCCACTTT
TRBJ1-6	TRBD1	-	TRBV30	CAWGQGTSNSPLHF	TGTGCCTGGGGACAGGGGACGAGTAATTCACCCCTCCACTTT
TRBJ2-3	-	-	TRBV4-3	CASSQGVFSNTQYF	TGCGCCAGCAGCCAAGGAGTCTTTTCGAATACGCAGTATTTT
TRBJ2-1	-	-	TRBV5-1	CASSLDGNEQFF	TGCGCCAGCAGCTTGGACGGCAATGAGCAGTTCTTC
TRBJ2-5	TRBD2	-	TRBV10-2	CASSEVRGGQETQYF	TGCGCCAGCAGTGAGGTGCGCGGGGGACAAGAGACCCAGTACTTC
TRBJ1-5	-	-	TRBV10-1	CASRELGGADQPQHF	TGCGCCAGCAGGGAACTGGGGGGGGCTGATCAGCCCCAGCATTTT
TRBJ2-7	-	-	TRBV3-1/TRBV3-2	CASSQDRDKTYEQYF	TGTGCCAGCAGCCAAGACCGGGACAAGACCTACGAGCAGTACTTC